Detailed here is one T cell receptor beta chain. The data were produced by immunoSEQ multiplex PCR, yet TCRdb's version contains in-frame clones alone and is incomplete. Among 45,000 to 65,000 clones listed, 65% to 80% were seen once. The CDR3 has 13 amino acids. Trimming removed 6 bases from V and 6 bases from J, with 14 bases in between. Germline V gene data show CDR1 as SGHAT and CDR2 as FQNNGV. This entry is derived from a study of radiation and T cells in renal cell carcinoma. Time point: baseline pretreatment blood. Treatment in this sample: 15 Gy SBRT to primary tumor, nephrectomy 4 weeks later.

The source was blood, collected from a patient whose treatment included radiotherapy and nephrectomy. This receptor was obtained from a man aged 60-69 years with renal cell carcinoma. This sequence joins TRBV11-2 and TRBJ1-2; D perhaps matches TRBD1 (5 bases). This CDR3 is CASRGQGEDGYTF. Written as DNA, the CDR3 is TGTGCCAGCAGAGGTCAGGGCGAGGATGGCTACACCTTC.